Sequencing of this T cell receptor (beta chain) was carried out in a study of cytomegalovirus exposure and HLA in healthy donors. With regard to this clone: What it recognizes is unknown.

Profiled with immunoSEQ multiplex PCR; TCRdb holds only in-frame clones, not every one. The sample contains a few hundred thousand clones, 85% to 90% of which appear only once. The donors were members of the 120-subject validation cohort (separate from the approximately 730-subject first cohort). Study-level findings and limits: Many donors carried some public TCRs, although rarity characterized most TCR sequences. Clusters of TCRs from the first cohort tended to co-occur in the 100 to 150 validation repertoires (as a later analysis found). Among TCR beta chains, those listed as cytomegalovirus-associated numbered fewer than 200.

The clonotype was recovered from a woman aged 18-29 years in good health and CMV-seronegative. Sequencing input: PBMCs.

CDR3 sequence reads: CASSQEQTRDTQYF. The CDR3 nucleotides are TGCGCCAGCAGCCAAGAACAAACCAGGGATACGCAGTATTTT. The V gene is TRBV4-1, the J gene TRBJ2-3; no firm D call. The V end lost 0 bases, the J end lost 6 bases, and 10 bases lay between the germline ends. Germline CDR1 reads MGHRA; CDR2 reads YSYEKL. The CDR3 spans 14 residues.